A single sample is the source of the 19 T cell receptor beta chains below, sequenced in a study of blood T cell repertoires in COVID-19. Here immunoSEQ multiplex PCR was the method, and the copy in TCRdb shows in-frame clones only, minus some. The table shows around 200,000 clones, with about 78% occurring only once. Sequenced input: peripheral blood. The receptor set was obtained from a woman in her seventies with acute or convalescent COVID-19.

For the CDR3, the DNA is TGTGCCAGCTCACCGTCGACAGGGGATGTCAATCAGCCCCAGCATTTT. Protein: CASSPSTGDVNQPQHF. V usage is TRBV18 and J usage is TRBJ1-5; 8 bases map to TRBD1. This CDR3 has 16 amino acids. J lost 3 bases, V lost 3 bases, and 7 bases had no gene match. Germline assignment: CDR1 KGHSH and CDR2 LQKENI.

In DNA form, the CDR3 reads TGTGCCAGCAGCCACCCGGGGGGCACTGAAGCTTTCTTT. Amino acid sequence: CASSHPGGTEAFF. The chain has TRBV7-9 and TRBJ1-1; D may be TRBD1 (5 bases). Germline V gene sequence: CDR1 SEHNR, CDR2 FQNEAQ (reference sequence). Trimming left V 5 bases short and J 4 bases short, with 11 bases between. The CDR3 consists of 13 residues.

This clone was seen once. The chain carries TRBV7-9 and TRBJ1-4; D is undetermined. The V end lost 0 bases, the J end lost 0 bases, and 8 bases lay between the germline ends. Germline CDR1 reads SEHNR; CDR2 reads FQNEAQ (reference sequence). CDR3 size: 16 residues. CDR3 in amino acids: CASSLATPATNEKLFF. DNA for the CDR3: TGTGCCAGCAGCTTAGCCACACCCGCAACTAATGAAAAACTGTTTTTT. Full variable domain (rest looked up from reference TRBV7-9 and TRBJ1-4): DTGVSQNPRHKITKRGQNVTFRCDPISEHNRLYWYRQTLGQGPEFLTYFQNEAQLEKSRLLSDRFSAERPKGSFSTLEIQRTEQGDSAMYLCASSLATPATNEKLFFGSGTQLSVL.

The rearrangement links TRBV4-1 to TRBJ1-3; D not resolved. This CDR3 comprises 16 residues. V dropped 0 bases and J dropped 0 bases, with 9 bases sitting between them. Per the germline V gene, CDR1 is MGHRA and CDR2 is YSYEKL. CDR3 DNA: TGCGCCAGCAGCCAAGATGCGCTAGGCTCTGGAAACACCATATATTTT. This codes for CASSQDALGSGNTIYF.

This clone was detected only a few times. V is TRBV7-2 and J is TRBJ2-2; D is ambiguous. This CDR3 comprises 14 residues. V was clipped by 2 bases and J by 2 bases, with 6 bases between them. Germline CDR1 and CDR2: SGHTA and FQGNSA. CDR3 nucleotides: TGTGCCAGCAGCTTAAATGGCAACACCGGGGAGCTGTTTTTT. Its translation is CASSLNGNTGELFF.

This clone was counted once. This sequence joins TRBV6-5 and TRBJ2-1; 8 bases are shared with TRBD2. Germline V gene sequence: CDR1 MNHEY, CDR2 SVGAGI. The CDR3 is made up of 15 amino acids. After removal of 6 bases from V and 2 bases from J, the junction contained 6 bases not matched to a gene. The CDR3 nucleotides are TGTGCCAGCAGCCAAACTAGCGGAGCCTACAATGAGCAGTTCTTC. This encodes CASSQTSGAYNEQFF.

The chain has TRBV30 and TRBJ2-7; the D gene is possibly TRBD2 (6 bases). Trimming took off 0 bases at V and 4 bases at J, with 13 bases between the two ends. This CDR3 spans 14 amino acids. CDR1 is GTSNPN and CDR2 is SVGIG in the germline V gene (reference sequence). In DNA form, the CDR3 reads TGTGCCTGGAGTGTAGACCCTCGGGGGTACGAGCAGTACTTC. Its protein is CAWSVDPRGYEQYF.

The chain has TRBV21-1 and TRBJ2-1; the table's TRBD1 call for D was not verified on the DNA. TRBV21-1 is a documented pseudogene. The CDR3 loop spans 17 amino acids. The CDR3 DNA is TGTGCCAGCAGCAATCCGGGGACAGAAAAAGCCTACAATGAGCAGTTCTTC. It codes for CASSNPGTEKAYNEQFF.

The gene calls are TRBV5-4 and TRBJ2-2; TRBD2 matches 7 bases. The CDR3 is 16 amino acids. Per the germline V gene, CDR1 is SGHNT and CDR2 is YYREEE (reference sequence). V lost 4 bases, J lost 4 bases, and 10 bases stayed unmatched. This CDR3 reads CASSGSGPRGTGELFF. The CDR3 DNA reads TGTGCCAGCAGCGGTAGCGGGCCGCGGGGCACCGGGGAGCTGTTTTTT.

This clone was found a few times. Different DNA sequences within this sample yield the same CDR3. This sequence joins TRBV3-1 (or the pseudogene TRBV3-2) and TRBJ1-1; unclear D gene. With 1 base removed from V and 1 base from J, the gap between germline ends came to 4 bases. This CDR3 has 13 amino acids. Germline-derived CDR1 and CDR2 are LGHDT and YNNKEL (reference sequence). Here the CDR3 reads CASSQGANTEAFF. For the CDR3, the DNA is TGTGCCAGCAGCCAAGGGGCGAACACTGAAGCTTTCTTT.

The V gene is TRBV28, the J gene TRBJ2-7; 11 bases line up with TRBD1. There are 16 residues in the CDR3. CDR1 and CDR2 (germline): MDHEN, SYDVKM. J lost 2 bases, V lost 5 bases, and 8 bases had no gene match. The CDR3 DNA is TGTGCCAGCAGTCTTGGAGGGACAGGGGGTACCTACGAGCAGTACTTC. Protein: CASSLGGTGGTYEQYF.

This clone was counted only a few times. The J gene is TRBJ1-6, the V gene TRBV7-9; D uncertain. Germline lookup yields CDR1 SEHNR and CDR2 FQNEAQ (reference sequence). This CDR3 comprises 17 residues. The V end was cut by 5 bases, the J end by 0 bases, with 14 bases between. CDR3: CASSLDIGSSYNSPLHF. DNA of the CDR3: TGTGCCAGCAGCCTCGACATTGGAAGCTCCTATAATTCACCCCTCCACTTT.

The chain links TRBV27 to TRBJ1-6, with D unclear. The germline V gene encodes CDR1 MNHEY and CDR2 SMNVEV (reference sequence). Trimming stripped 4 bases from V and 8 bases from J, with 12 bases between. This CDR3 comprises 14 residues. CDR3 sequence: CASSWYPRDSPLHF. As DNA, the CDR3 is TGTGCCAGCAGTTGGTATCCGAGGGATTCACCCCTCCACTTT.

The chain uses TRBV18 and TRBJ2-1; TRBD2 matches at 13 bases. V lost 4 bases to trimming and J lost 7 bases; unmatched junction nucleotides: 7. This CDR3 region has 16 residues. The germline V gene encodes CDR1 KGHSH and CDR2 LQKENI. CDR3: CASSQPGLAGWNEQFF. CDR3 DNA sequence: TGTGCCAGCTCACAACCGGGACTAGCGGGATGGAATGAGCAGTTCTTC.

The chain uses TRBV10-3 and TRBJ2-7; 14 bases are a match to TRBD2. This CDR3 has 15 amino acids. The ends lost 0 bases at V and 6 bases at J; junction bases unmatched: 1. In germline, CDR1 is ENHRY, CDR2 SYGVKD. The CDR3 DNA sequence: TGTGCCATCAGTGAGTCGACTAGCGGGAGGGTCGAGCAGTACTTC. This encodes CAISESTSGRVEQYF.

V is TRBV2 and J is TRBJ2-1; 9 bases map to TRBD2. The V gene end was trimmed by 7 bases and the J gene end by 1 base; junction bases not matched to a gene: 5. CDR1 and CDR2 from the germline V gene are SNHLY and FYNNEI. This CDR3 has 15 residues. CDR3 in DNA: TGTGCCAGCATTTTTAGCGGGAGTTCCTACAATGAGCAGTTCTTC. This encodes CASIFSGSSYNEQFF.

Worth noting for this clone: At one boundary the junction diverges from the germline segment, which might be a read error. The rearrangement joins TRBV7-7 to TRBJ2-5; 14 nucleotides agree with TRBD2. CDR1 SSHAT and CDR2 FNYEAQ come from the germline V gene (reference sequence). CDR3 length equals 17 residues. The CDR3 nucleotides read TGTGCTAGCAGCCCGGGACTAGCGGGAGTTAAATCGGAGACCCAGTACTTC. Amino acid sequence: CASSPGLAGVKSETQYF.

There are a few counts of this clone. One end of the junction varies from germline; a read error may be responsible. The chain recombines TRBV20-1 with TRBJ2-4, with TRBD1 identical over 9 bases. CDR1 DFQATT and CDR2 SNEGSKA come from the germline V gene (reference sequence). This CDR3 is 8 amino acids long. CDR3 sequence (DNA): TGCAGTGCTGGGACAGGGAACTTC. Translated, it gives CSAGTGNF.

The rearrangement uses TRBV28 and TRBJ1-2, with 11 bases aligning to TRBD1. The CDR3 extends over 15 amino acids. CDR1 is MDHEN and CDR2 is SYDVKM in the germline V gene. V lost 3 bases and J lost 4; bases outside the gene matches: 4. CDR3 DNA: TGTGCCAGCAGTTTGCCGGACAGGGGGCTCTATGGCTACACCTTC. Its translation is CASSLPDRGLYGYTF.